This T cell receptor beta chain was retrieved from a study of OX40 agonist ivuxolimab in advanced cancers. About the study as a whole: Ivuxolimab was a fully human IgG2 agonistic monoclonal antibody targeting the costimulatory receptor OX40 (CD134). Intravenous ivuxolimab was administered to patients every 2 weeks at six dose levels: 0.01, 0.1, 0.3, 1.5, 3 and 10 mg/kg. Of the 50 to 55 dose-escalation patients, hepatocellular carcinoma was present in approximately 20, melanoma in approximately 15, renal cell carcinoma in 9 and head and neck cancer in 9. A male proportion of nearly 85% and a mean age of approximately 60 years, ranging from roughly 23 to 85, were recorded for the dose-escalation cohort. Prior anti-PD-1, anti-PD-L1 or anti-CTLA-4 therapy was permitted, and 40% of dose-escalation patients had received checkpoint inhibitors. Partial responses were achieved by three dose-escalation patients, of whom one had hepatocellular carcinoma and two had cutaneous melanoma. Peripheral TCRbeta sequencing was intended to test whether TCR sequence diversity was altered and clonal T-cell expansion was caused by ivuxolimab. The paper reports the monotherapy dose-escalation portion (N ≈ 50 patients) of the phase I ivuxolimab trial. Study-wide conclusions, independent of this receptor: Low levels of normalized T-cell clonal expansion were also seen in some patients who did not respond. After ivuxolimab, more expanded clones were found on average in CD8+ T cells than in CD4+ T cells. Which antigens the clonally expanded peripheral T cells were specific for was not determined. At doses of 0.1 to 3.0 mg/kg, clonal expansion of both CD4+ and CD8+ T cells in blood was seen between baseline and week 6. Partial responders in the 0.1-3.0 mg/kg groups had among the lowest normalized peripheral clonal expansion, especially among CD8+ T cells.

Comment on this clone: This receptor's antigen is unknown. The record has no base qualities; no much larger clone is one base away.

The trial excluded patients who had a history of autoimmune disease or were on systemic immunosuppression. Peripheral blood for TCR sequencing was drawn from every dose cohort at baseline, at cycle 4 day 1 and at cycle 7 day 1. Samples came from an open-label, multicenter, first-in-human phase I dose-escalation trial of ivuxolimab. Adults with locally advanced or metastatic melanoma, renal cell, hepatocellular, or head and neck squamous cell carcinoma were enrolled in the trial. Before TCR sequencing, CD4+ T cells and CD8+ T cells were sorted from peripheral blood as separate populations. Genomic DNA was isolated from the sorted cells so that the TCRbeta CDR3 region could be sequenced. The immunoSEQ Assay was used to sequence the TCRbeta CDR3 regions. Imported from immuneACCESS, the table was reduced by TCRdb to in-frame sequences with V and J called. These copies leave out some clones; in studies compared against another copy, an unresolved V gene accounts for under half, and the cause of the remainder is not known. In this sample the table shows about 57,000 clones, over 85% of which occur a single time. Of the sample, about 24% is held by the ten largest clones.

The specimen comprised CD4+ or CD8+ T cells sorted from blood, sampled in a trial of the OX40 agonist ivuxolimab. This TCR was recovered from an adult with an advanced solid tumor such as melanoma, head and neck, liver or kidney cancer.

The bases read TGTGCCAGCAGCCAAGCCTTTGCGGGAGTACTCGAGCAGTACTTC. Its protein reads: CASSQAFAGVLEQYF. Recombination linked TRBV14 to TRBJ2-7; 7 central bases correspond to TRBD2. The germline V and J ends show losses of 1 base and 6 bases respectively, and no gene match explains 9 bases of the junction. In the germline V gene, CDR1 corresponds to SGHDN and CDR2 to FVKESK. The CDR3 contains 15 residues, cysteine and phenylalanine counted. Only the CDR3 DNA stays, 45 bases, in frame from base 1.